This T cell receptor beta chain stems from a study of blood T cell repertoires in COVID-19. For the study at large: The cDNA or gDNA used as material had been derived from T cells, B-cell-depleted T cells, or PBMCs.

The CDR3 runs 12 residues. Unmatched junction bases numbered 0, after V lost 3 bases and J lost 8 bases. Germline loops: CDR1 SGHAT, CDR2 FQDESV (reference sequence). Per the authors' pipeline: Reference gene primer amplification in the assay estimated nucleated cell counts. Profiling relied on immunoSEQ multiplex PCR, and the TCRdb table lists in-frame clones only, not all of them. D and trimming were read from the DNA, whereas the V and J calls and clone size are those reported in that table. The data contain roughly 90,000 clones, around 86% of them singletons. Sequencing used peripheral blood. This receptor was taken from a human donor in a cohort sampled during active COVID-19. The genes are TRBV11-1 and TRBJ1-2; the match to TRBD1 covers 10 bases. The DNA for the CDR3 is TGTGCCAGCAGCTTGACAGGGGGCGGCTACACCTTC. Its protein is CASSLTGGGYTF.